This TCR beta chain was observed in a study of OX40 agonist ivuxolimab in advanced cancers. Study-level information: The patients received ivuxolimab by intravenous route every 2 weeks at 0.01 to 10 mg/kg.

Whole-study results and caveats: Antigen specificity remained undetermined for the expanded peripheral T cells. Among the lowest peripheral clonal expansion occurred in 0.1-3.0 mg/kg partial responders. The CD4+ and CD8+ T cells in the blood had expanded clonally by week 6 at 0.1 to 3.0 mg/kg.

Per the germline V gene, CDR1 is SGHAT and CDR2 is FQNNGV. This CDR3 is built from 16 residues. Trimming removed 3 bases from V and 0 bases from J, with 15 bases in between. This clone was detected only a few times. Its antigen is unknown. Measured with immunoSEQ multiplex PCR; TCRdb has only the in-frame clones, and not every one. The sample shows approximately 35,000 clones, over 60% of them seen only once. The TCR originated in an adult with an advanced solid tumor such as melanoma, head and neck, liver or kidney cancer. The sequencing used CD4+ or CD8+ T cells sorted from blood, collected in a trial of the OX40 agonist ivuxolimab. J is TRBJ2-7 and V is TRBV11-2; D may be TRBD2 (5 bases). The CDR3 loop reads CASSFKEGFSSYEQYF. CDR3 nucleotides: TGTGCCAGCAGCTTCAAAGAGGGATTTAGCTCCTACGAGCAGTACTTC.